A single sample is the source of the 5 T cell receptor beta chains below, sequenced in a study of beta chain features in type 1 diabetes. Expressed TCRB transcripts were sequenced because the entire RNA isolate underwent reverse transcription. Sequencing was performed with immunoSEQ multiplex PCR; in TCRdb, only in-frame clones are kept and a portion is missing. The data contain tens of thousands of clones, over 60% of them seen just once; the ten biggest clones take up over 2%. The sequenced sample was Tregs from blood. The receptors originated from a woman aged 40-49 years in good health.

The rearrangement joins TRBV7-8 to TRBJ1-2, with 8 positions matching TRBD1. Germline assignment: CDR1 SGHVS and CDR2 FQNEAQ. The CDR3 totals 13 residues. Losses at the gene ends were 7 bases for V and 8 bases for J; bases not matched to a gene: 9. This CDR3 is CASTPGQGWGYTF. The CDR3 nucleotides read TGTGCCAGCACCCCCGGACAGGGTTGGGGCTACACCTTC.

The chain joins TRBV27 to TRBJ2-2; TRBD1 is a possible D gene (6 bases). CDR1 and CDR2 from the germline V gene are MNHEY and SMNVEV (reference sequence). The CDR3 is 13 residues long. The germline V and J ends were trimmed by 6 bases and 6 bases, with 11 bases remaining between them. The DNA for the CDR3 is TGTGCCAGCAGGGAGCAGGGGCCCGGGGAGCTGTTTTTT. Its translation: CASREQGPGELFF.

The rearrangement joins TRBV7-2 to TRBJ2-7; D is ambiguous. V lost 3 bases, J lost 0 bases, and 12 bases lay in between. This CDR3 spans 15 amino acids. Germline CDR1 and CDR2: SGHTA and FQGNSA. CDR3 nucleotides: TGTGCCAGCAGCTTCGCGGAATTAGGCTCCTACGAGCAGTACTTC. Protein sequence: CASSFAELGSYEQYF.

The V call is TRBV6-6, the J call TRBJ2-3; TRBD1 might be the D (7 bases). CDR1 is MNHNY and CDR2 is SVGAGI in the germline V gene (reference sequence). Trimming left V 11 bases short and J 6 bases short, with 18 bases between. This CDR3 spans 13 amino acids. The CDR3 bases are TGTGCCGCGGCGGGACAGCCCATGGATACGCAGTATTTT. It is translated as CAAAGQPMDTQYF.

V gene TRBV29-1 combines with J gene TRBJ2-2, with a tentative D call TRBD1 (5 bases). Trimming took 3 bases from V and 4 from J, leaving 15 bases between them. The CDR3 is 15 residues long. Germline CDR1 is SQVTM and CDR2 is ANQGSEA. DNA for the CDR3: TGCAGCGTTGAGTCTGGGGCGATGAGCACCGGGGAGCTGTTTTTT. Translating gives CSVESGAMSTGELFF.